This TCR beta chain was captured by sequencing in a study of regulatory T cells in long-lasting Graves disease listed by TCRdb under 2021. Study-level background: Newly diagnosed Graves' disease patients had taken antithyroid drugs for less than 3 months. Patients with persistent Graves' disease were compared with patients with newly diagnosed Graves' disease using TCR sequencing and RNA sequencing of peripheral blood. The study was conducted in China and was registered as a clinical trial. TCR sequencing covered roughly 13 persistent and some 20 newly diagnosed Graves' disease patients, around 35 samples in total.

To note about this clonotype: Its antigen target is currently unknown. This may come from a read error, since a much larger clone is one base off.

The library was built by means of multiplex PCR. TCRdb records Illumina HiSeq 4000 as the sequencer. To build TCR beta libraries, CDR3 regions were amplified by Arm-PCR using iRepertoire HTBI primers. Gel purification was performed on PCR products prior to sequencing. Under the source paper's analysis protocol: Gene usage analysis of CDR3 amino acid clonotypes used the 55 to 65 TRBV and approximately 13 TRBJ segments found across samples. COPE and FqMerger were used to merge filtered high-quality paired reads into contigs. BLAST was used to align contigs to IMGT TRBV, TRBD and TRBJ reference genes, and CDR3 was defined according to IMGT. Any clonotype with a frequency above 0.1% was counted as a highly expanded clone. Shannon entropy was used to measure repertoire diversity, and the Gini coefficient was used to measure V-J evenness. Clonotypes shared by more than one individual were considered public. TCRdb reanalyzed the raw reads on its own, using fastp at Q25 for trimming and MiXCR for clone calling, and kept in-frame beta chains. Duplicate CDR3 protein sequences are folded into a single record with the most common DNA and genes. What appears here as the V and J calls and clone size reflects TCRdb's work, not the paper's. The sample contains some 490,000 distinct CDR3 sequences, more than 10% of them found a single time. Approximately 9.6% of the sample is in the top ten clones.

Beyond this particular receptor, the publication reports: Persistent patients shared more public clonotypes among themselves (approximately 2,500) than newly diagnosed patients did (more than 950). The small sample size was acknowledged by the authors as a limitation that may reduce accuracy. Only the TCR beta chain was sequenced and analyzed. Persistent disease showed preferential use of TRBV28, TRBJ1-2 and TRBJ2-5, whereas newly diagnosed disease favored TRBV20-1 and TRBJ2-1. Peripheral blood alone was examined, since thyroid tissue, which constituted the primary lesion, could not be accessed. Compared with newly diagnosed patients, persistent Graves' disease patients had lower TCR Shannon entropy and fewer highly expanded clones, which suggests clonal expansion.

The time point label for this specimen denotes: newly diagnosed GD, antithyroid drugs for less than 3 months. RNA was extracted from PBMCs in TRIzol for both TCR sequencing and RNA sequencing. Graves' disease was diagnosed according to American Thyroid Association guidelines. Patients were recruited from an endocrinology department in Xi'an, China. Each patient gave around 9 milliliters of peripheral blood, collected in an EDTA anticoagulant tube. PBMCs were isolated by Ficoll Paque Plus density gradient separation without further T cell sorting. RNA quality was checked with an Agilent 2100 Bioanalyzer and agarose gel, and concentration with a NanoDrop 2000. Sequences MNHEY (CDR1) and SVGAGI (CDR2) are obtained from the germline V gene. Trimming takes 0 bases off V and 10 bases off J; junction bases not matched to a gene: 14. From cysteine to phenylalanine, the CDR3 is 18 amino acids long. Kept here is only the CDR3 DNA, which spans 54 bases and is read in frame from base 1.

The same specimen was also included in a second study, on T cells in Graves' hyperthyroidism and ophthalmopathy. As noted in the second study: Stable Graves' hyperthyroidism was defined as the absence of progression to ophthalmopathy over 18 months of follow-up. The hyperthyroidism patients were between 18 and 65 years old and newly diagnosed, with a disease duration of less than 2 months. The study excluded patients with uncontrolled infections, other autoimmune diseases, pregnancy or lactation. Diagnoses were based on clinical symptoms, serum thyroxine and TRAb, thyroid ultrasound and orbital computed tomography. For the first round of RT-PCR on the TCR CDR3, the HTBI primer set was used together with the Qiagen OneStep RT-PCR kit. Most expanded thyroid clonotypes (frequency above 0.001) were also detected in blood, suggesting blood repertoires may reflect thyroid immune responses. Ophthalmopathy was separated from stable hyperthyroidism by a 13 V-J signature model, with around 88% sensitivity and about 81% specificity obtained in cross-validation and 80%/75% obtained in testing. In validation, progression to ophthalmopathy was predicted by the model with nearly 71% sensitivity and just over 72% specificity, a median of around 6.5 months before onset. To identify distinguishing TCR V-J signatures, a discovery cohort of around 100 patients was used, comprising 43 with Graves' ophthalmopathy and 57 with stable Graves' hyperthyroidism. Prospective prediction of ophthalmopathy was tested in an independent validation cohort of 18 to 20 hyperthyroidism patients and some 17 patients who later progressed to ophthalmopathy. The 90 to 100 discovery patients were randomly divided into training and test sets at a 7:3 ratio. The study also compared thyroid tissue and blood T-cell repertoires from several Graves' hyperthyroidism patients. After blood sampling, hyperthyroidism patients were treated with methimazole at a starting dose of 30 mg daily, and ophthalmopathy patients were treated with high-dose intravenous methylprednisolone. Libraries were constructed in a second round of multiplex PCR, after which size selection and purification were carried out. Libraries were sequenced paired-end with 100 bp reads on an Illumina HiSeq2000. SOAPnuke was used to process the raw data, throwing out any read that contained adapters or uncalled bases, had a mean Phred below 15, or lacked an exact constant-primer or identifier match. COPE v1.2.5 was used to merge the high-quality paired reads, and each unique nucleotide sequence was defined as a clonotype. MiTCR v1.1 was used to align the clonotypes against IMGT TRBV, TRBD and TRBJ reference segments. The analysis was restricted to V-J combinations with a frequency above 0.0001, which together covered roughly 99% of the repertoires. The TCS score was defined as the ratio of F50 (clonal expansion) to E x V (chaos), calculated using BLOSUM62-based TCRdist between CDR3 peptides within each V-J. Welch's t-statistics and random forest reduced roughly 530 V-J features to 13, which were used in a naive Bayes classifier (R e1071). Sample size was not statistically predetermined, and blinding of investigators to group allocation was not performed. The paper reports TCR Vbeta CDR3 sequencing of approximately 130 peripheral blood samples: approximately 41 ophthalmopathy, fewer than 80 hyperthyroidism and some 17 progressor patients.

The TCR sequence derives from a woman aged 30 to 39 with Graves disease. Donor details come from another sample of the same person, matched by shared clones. The receptor chain draws on TRBV6-5 and TRBJ2-1; 11 central bases correspond to TRBD1. The sequencing here drew on peripheral blood mononuclear cells (PBMCs), taken at new diagnosis, from a patient treated with antithyroid drugs. Here the CDR3 is given as CASSYSKRLGQGANEQFF. The bases are TGTGCCAGCAGTTACTCGAAGAGGCTAGGACAGGGGGCCAACGAGCAGTTCTTC.